This T cell receptor beta chain is drawn from a study of T cell changes during pregnancy in multiple sclerosis. TCRdb's table, derived via immunoSEQ multiplex PCR, lists solely in-frame clones and lacks some. Among some 97,000 clones listed, 92% were seen once. The CDR3 totals 13 residues. Trimming at V came to 6 bases and at J to 7 bases, leaving 7 bases not matched to a gene. In germline, CDR1 is SGHTA, CDR2 FQGTGA. The chain has TRBV7-3 and TRBJ2-7; 9 positions agree with TRBD1. This TCR was sampled from a female donor with multiple sclerosis, enrolled in a pregnancy study. The material sequenced was peripheral blood, taken after pregnancy. The CDR3 spells CASSGTGSDEQYF. The CDR3 DNA follows: TGTGCCAGCAGTGGGACAGGGTCCGATGAGCAGTACTTC. Together with reference TRBV7-3 and TRBJ2-7, the CDR3 gives the full variable domain: GAGVSQTPSNKVTEKGKYVELRCDPISGHTALYWYRQSLGQGPEFLIYFQGTGAADDSGLPNDRFFAVRPEGSVSTLKIQRTERGDSAVYLCASSGTGSDEQYFGPGTRLTVT.